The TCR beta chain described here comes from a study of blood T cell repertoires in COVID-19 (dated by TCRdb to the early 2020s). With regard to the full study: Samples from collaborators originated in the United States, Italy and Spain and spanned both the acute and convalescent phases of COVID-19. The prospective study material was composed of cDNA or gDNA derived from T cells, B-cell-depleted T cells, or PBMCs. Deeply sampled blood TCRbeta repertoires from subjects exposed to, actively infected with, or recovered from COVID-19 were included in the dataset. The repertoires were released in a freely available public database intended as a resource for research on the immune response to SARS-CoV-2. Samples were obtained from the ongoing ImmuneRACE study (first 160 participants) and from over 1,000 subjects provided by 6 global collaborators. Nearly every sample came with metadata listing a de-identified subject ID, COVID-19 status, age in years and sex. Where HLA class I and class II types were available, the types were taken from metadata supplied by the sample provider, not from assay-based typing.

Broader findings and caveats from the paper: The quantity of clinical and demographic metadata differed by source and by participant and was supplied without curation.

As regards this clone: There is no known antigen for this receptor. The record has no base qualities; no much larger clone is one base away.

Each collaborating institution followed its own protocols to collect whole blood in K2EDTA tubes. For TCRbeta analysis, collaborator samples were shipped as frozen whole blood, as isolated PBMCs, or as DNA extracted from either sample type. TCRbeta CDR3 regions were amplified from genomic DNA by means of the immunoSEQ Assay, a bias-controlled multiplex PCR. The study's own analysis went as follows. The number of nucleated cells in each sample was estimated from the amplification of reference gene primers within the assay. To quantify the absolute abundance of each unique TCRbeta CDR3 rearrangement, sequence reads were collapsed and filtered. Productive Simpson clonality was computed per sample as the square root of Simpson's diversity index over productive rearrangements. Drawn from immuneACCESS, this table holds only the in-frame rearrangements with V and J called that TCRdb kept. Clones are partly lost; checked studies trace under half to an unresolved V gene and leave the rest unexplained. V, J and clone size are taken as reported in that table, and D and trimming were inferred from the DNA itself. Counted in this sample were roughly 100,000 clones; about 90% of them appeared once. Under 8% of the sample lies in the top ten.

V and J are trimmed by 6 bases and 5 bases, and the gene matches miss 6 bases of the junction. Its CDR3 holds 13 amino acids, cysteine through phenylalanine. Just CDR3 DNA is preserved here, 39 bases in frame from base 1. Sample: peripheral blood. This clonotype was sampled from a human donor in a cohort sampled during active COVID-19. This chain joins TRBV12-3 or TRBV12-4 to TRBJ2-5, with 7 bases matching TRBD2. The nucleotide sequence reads TGTGCCAGCAGGGAACTAGCGTCTGAGACCCAGTACTTC. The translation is CASRELASETQYF.